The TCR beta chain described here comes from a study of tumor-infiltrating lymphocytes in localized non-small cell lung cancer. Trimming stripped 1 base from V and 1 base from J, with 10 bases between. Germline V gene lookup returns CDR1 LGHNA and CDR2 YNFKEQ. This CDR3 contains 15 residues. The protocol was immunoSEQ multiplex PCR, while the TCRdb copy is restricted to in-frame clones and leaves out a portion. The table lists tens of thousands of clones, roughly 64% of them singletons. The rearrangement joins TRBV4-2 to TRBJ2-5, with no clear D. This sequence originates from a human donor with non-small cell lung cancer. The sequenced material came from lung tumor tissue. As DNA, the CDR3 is TGTGCCAGCAGCCAAGTATCGGCGGCCCAAGAGACCCAGTACTTC. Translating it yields CASSQVSAAQETQYF.